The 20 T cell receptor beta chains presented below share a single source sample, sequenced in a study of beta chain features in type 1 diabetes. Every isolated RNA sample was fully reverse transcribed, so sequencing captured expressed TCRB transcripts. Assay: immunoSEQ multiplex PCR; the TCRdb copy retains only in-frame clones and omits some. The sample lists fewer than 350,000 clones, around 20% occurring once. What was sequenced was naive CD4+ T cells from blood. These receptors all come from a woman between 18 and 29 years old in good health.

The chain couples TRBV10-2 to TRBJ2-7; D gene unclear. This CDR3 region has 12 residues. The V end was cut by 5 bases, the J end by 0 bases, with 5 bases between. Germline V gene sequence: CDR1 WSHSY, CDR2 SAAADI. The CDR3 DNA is TGCGCCAGCAGTCTTCCCTCCTACGAGCAGTACTTC. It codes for CASSLPSYEQYF.

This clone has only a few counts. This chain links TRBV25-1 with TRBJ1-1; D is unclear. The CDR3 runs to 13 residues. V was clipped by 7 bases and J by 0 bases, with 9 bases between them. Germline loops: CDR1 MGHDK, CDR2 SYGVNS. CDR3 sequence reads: CASMSPMNTEAFF. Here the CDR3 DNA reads TGTGCCAGCATGAGCCCGATGAACACTGAAGCTTTCTTT.

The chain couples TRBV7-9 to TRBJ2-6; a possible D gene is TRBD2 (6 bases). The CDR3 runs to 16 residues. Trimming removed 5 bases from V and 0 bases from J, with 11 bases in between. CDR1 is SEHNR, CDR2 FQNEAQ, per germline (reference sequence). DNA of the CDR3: TGTGCCAGCAGCCCTCGGGGGAGCTCTGGGGCCAACGTCCTGACTTTC. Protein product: CASSPRGSSGANVLTF.

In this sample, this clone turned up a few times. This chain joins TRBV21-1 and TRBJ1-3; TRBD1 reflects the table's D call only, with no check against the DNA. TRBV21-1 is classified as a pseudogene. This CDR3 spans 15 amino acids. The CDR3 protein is CASTHDRGQVYTIYF. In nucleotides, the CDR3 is TGTGCCAGCACCCATGACAGGGGGCAAGTATACACCATATATTTT.

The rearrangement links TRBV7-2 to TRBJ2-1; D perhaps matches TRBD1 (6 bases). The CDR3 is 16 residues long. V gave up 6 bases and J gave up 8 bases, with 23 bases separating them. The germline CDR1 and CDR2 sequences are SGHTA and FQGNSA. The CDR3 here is CASSQMGKPGADEQFF. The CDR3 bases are TGTGCCAGCAGTCAAATGGGCAAGCCAGGGGCGGATGAGCAGTTCTTC.

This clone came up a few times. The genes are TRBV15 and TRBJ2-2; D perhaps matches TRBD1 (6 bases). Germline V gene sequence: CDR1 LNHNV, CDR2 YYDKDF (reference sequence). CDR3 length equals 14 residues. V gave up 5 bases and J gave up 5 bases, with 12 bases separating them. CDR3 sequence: CATSRRQGTGELFF. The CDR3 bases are TGTGCCACCAGCCGACGCCAGGGGACCGGGGAGCTGTTTTTT.

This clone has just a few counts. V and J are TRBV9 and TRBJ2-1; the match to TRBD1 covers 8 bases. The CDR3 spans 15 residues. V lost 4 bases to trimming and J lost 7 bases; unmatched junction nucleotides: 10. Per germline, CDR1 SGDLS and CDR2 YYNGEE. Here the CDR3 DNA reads TGTGCCAGCAGCACCCGGACAGGGCCGGGGAATGAGCAGTTCTTC. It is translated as CASSTRTGPGNEQFF.

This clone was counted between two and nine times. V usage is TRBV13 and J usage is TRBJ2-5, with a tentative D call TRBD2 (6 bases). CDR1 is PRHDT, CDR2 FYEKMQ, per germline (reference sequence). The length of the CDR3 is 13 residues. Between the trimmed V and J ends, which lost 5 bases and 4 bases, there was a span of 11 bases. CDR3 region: CASSVRGGETQYF. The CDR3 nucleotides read TGTGCCAGCAGCGTCCGGGGAGGAGAGACCCAGTACTTC.

The CDR3 loop reads CASSSLKSGTSSEQYF. The DNA for the CDR3 is TGTGCCAGCAGTTCTCTCAAATCCGGGACTAGCTCCGAGCAGTACTTC. V is TRBV5-4 and J is TRBJ2-7; 9 nucleotides match TRBD2. With 5 bases clipped from V and 6 bases from J, the junction kept 15 bases outside the gene matches. The CDR3 is 16 residues long. Germline CDR1 and CDR2: SGHNT and YYREEE (reference sequence).

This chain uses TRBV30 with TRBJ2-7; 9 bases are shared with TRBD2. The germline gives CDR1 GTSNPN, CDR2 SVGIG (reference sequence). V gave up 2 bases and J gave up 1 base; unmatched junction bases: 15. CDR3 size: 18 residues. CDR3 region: CAWSTLGGALAGSYEQYF. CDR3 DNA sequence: TGTGCCTGGAGTACCTTAGGCGGGGCGCTAGCGGGGTCCTACGAGCAGTACTTC.

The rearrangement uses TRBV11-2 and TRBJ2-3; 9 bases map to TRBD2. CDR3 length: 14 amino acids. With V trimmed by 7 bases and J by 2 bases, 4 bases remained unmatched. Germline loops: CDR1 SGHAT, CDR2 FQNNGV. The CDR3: CASKTSGATDTQYF. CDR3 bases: TGTGCCAGCAAGACTAGCGGAGCCACAGATACGCAGTATTTT.

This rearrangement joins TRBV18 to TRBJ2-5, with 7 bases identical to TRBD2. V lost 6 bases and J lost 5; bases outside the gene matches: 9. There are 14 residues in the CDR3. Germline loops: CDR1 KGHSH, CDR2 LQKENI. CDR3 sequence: CASSPGLVAETQYF. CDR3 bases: TGTGCCAGCTCTCCTGGACTAGTCGCTGAGACCCAGTACTTC.

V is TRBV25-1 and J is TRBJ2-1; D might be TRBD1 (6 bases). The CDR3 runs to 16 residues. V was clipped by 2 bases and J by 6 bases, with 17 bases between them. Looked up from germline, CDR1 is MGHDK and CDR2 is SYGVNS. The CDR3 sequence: CASSETQGILGNEQFF. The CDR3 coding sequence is TGTGCCAGCAGTGAAACACAGGGAATTTTAGGCAATGAGCAGTTCTTC.

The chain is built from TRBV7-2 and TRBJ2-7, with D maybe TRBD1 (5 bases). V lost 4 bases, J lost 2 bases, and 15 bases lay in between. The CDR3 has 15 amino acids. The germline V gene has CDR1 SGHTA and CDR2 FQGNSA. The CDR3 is CASSWGGGRAYEQYF. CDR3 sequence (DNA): TGTGCCAGCAGCTGGGGCGGTGGCAGGGCCTACGAGCAGTACTTC.

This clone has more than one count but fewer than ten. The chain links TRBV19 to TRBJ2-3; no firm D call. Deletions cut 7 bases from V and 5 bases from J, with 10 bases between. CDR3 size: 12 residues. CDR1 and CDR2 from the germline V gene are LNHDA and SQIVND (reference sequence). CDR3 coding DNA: TGTGCCAGTAATCTCCCCGGAGATACGCAGTATTTT. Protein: CASNLPGDTQYF.

As DNA, the CDR3 is TGCGCCAGCACCGATGCGACTAGCGGGAGGTACGAGCAGTACTTC. This gives the protein CASTDATSGRYEQYF. The chain has TRBV5-1 and TRBJ2-7, with TRBD2 matching 13 bases. Germline V gene sequence: CDR1 SGHRS, CDR2 YFSETQ. This CDR3 comprises 15 residues. V lost 6 bases to trimming and J lost 4 bases; unmatched junction nucleotides: 7.

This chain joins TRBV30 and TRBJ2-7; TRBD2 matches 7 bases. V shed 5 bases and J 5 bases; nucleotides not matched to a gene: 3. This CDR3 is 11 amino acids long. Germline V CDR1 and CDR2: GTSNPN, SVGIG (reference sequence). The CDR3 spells CAWGAGDEQYF. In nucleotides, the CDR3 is TGTGCCTGGGGGGCGGGGGACGAGCAGTACTTC. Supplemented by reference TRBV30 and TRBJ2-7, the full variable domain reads SQTIHQWPATLVQPVGSPLSLECTVEGTSNPNLYWYRQAAGRGLQLLFYSVGIGQISSEVPQNLSASRPQDRQFILSSKKLLLSDSGFYLCAWGAGDEQYFGPGTRLTVT.

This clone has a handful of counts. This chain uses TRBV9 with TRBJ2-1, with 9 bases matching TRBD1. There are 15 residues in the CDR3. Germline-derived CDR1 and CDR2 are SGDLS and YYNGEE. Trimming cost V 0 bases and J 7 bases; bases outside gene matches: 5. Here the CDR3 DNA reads TGTGCCAGCAGCGTAGAACAGGGGGCGCGGAATGAGCAGTTCTTC. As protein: CASSVEQGARNEQFF.

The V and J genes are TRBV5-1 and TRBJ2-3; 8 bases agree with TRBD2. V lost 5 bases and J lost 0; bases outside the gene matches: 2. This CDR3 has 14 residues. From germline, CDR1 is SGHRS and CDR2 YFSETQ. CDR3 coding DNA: TGCGCCAGCAGTATAGCGGGAAGCACAGATACGCAGTATTTT. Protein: CASSIAGSTDTQYF.

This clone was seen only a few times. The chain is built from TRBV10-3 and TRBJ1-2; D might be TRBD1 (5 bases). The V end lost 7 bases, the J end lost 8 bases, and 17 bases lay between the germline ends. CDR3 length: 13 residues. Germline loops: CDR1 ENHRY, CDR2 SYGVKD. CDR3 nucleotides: TGTGCCATCACCTCGACGCGACAGTGGGGCTACACCTTC. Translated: CAITSTRQWGYTF.